The rows below give T cell receptor beta chains drawn from one sample of a study of prognosis after radiotherapy for stage I lung cancer. TCRdb re-called the multiplex PCR reads with MiXCR, one entry per CDR3 protein. This sample has about 47,000 distinct CDR3 sequences, with 30% to 40% found just once. This sample comprised PBMCs, obtained before or after stereotactic body radiation therapy (not recorded which). All receptors come from a donor over 45 with non-small cell lung cancer. CDR3s include the opening cysteine and the closing phenylalanine or tryptophan.

CASSLVWGKPQHF	TRBV7-8	TRBJ1-5
CASSNGRGEQYF	TRBV5-6	TRBJ2-7
CASSLEGQGSPRETQYF	TRBV5-5	TRBJ2-5
CASSYTFSGLEGGIAYNEQFF	TRBV6-5	TRBJ2-1
CASSVRDSNYGYTF	TRBV6-1	TRBJ1-2
CASSRTGEGEQFF	TRBV11-2	TRBJ2-1
CASSEVGVFRQPQHF	TRBV19	TRBJ1-5
CASSRISGLAGVTDTQYF	TRBV12-3/TRBV12-4	TRBJ2-3
CASSSYRGSNSPLHF	TRBV5-1	TRBJ1-6
CASRRLAGRETQYF	TRBV11-2	TRBJ2-5
CASSTVAGGQNEQFF	TRBV5-1	TRBJ2-1
CASSPFTNEQFF	TRBV28	TRBJ2-1
CASRGLPGGGTEAFF	TRBV2	TRBJ1-1
CASSPGRGLNYGYTF	TRBV5-1	TRBJ1-2
CATSDKGQGASGELFF	TRBV24-1	TRBJ2-2